The subject of this entry is one TCR beta chain. The ends lost 6 bases at V and 6 bases at J; junction bases unmatched: 1. This CDR3 is built from 12 residues. CDR1 is MNHEY, CDR2 SVGAGI, per germline. Using immunoSEQ multiplex PCR, the repertoire was profiled, and TCRdb retains in-frame clones only, with some absent. This sample has fewer than 65,000 clones, with around 86% found just once. The data were taken from a study of lymphopenia after photon versus proton radiotherapy. This receptor was identified in a man in his forties with gastric cancer. The V gene is TRBV6-5, the J gene TRBJ2-2, with 7 bases identical to TRBD2. The sequencing used peripheral blood, collected from a patient treated with photon-based radiotherapy. CDR3 region: CASSREAGELFF. The CDR3 DNA is TGTGCCAGCAGCCGGGAGGCCGGGGAGCTGTTTTTT.